These T cell receptor beta chains were read from a single sample in a study of cytomegalovirus exposure and HLA in healthy donors. The assay was immunoSEQ multiplex PCR, and TCRdb's table has in-frame clones only and misses some. Here the sample spans about 140,000 clones, 76% being singletons. The material sequenced was PBMCs. The receptors were gathered from a male donor in good health and CMV-seronegative. Both conserved end residues are part of each CDR3. Each record gives: D gene, J gene, V gene, clone size, CDR3 protein, CDR3 DNA. The D gene is left open where the match is weak. Some rows have no size entry. The others give once, few or many, or a class for an expanded clone.

D gene: -
J gene: TRBJ1-1
V gene: TRBV7-8
clone size: -
CDR3 protein: CASSFGTNTEAFF
CDR3 DNA: TGTGCCAGCAGCTTTGGGACAAACACTGAAGCTTTCTTT

D gene: TRBD2
J gene: TRBJ2-1
V gene: TRBV11-2
clone size: few
CDR3 protein: CASSLRTRLDEQFF
CDR3 DNA: TGTGCCAGCAGCTTAAGGACTAGGCTCGATGAGCAGTTCTTC

D gene: TRBD1
J gene: TRBJ2-3
V gene: TRBV19
clone size: few
CDR3 protein: CASSLDRGDTDTQYF
CDR3 DNA: TGTGCCAGTAGTCTCGACAGGGGGGACACAGATACGCAGTATTTT

D gene: -
J gene: TRBJ1-4
V gene: TRBV5-4
clone size: -
CDR3 protein: CASSLRVGAGEKLFF
CDR3 DNA: TGTGCCAGCAGCCTTCGGGTGGGGGCGGGTGAAAAACTGTTTTTT

D gene: TRBD1
J gene: TRBJ2-1
V gene: TRBV28
clone size: -
CDR3 protein: CASRSGQGGKFF
CDR3 DNA: TGTGCCAGCAGGTCGGGACAGGGGGGGAAGTTCTTC

D gene: -
J gene: TRBJ2-1
V gene: TRBV7-2
clone size: -
CDR3 protein: CASSFTRSSYNEQFF
CDR3 DNA: TGTGCCAGCAGCTTCACAAGGAGCTCATACAATGAGCAGTTCTTC

D gene: -
J gene: TRBJ1-1
V gene: TRBV6-5
clone size: -
CDR3 protein: CASRPRGMNTEAFF
CDR3 DNA: TGTGCCAGCAGGCCCCGAGGCATGAACACTGAAGCTTTCTTT

D gene: TRBD1
J gene: TRBJ1-2
V gene: TRBV6-1
clone size: -
CDR3 protein: CASRQGAVGGYTF
CDR3 DNA: TGTGCCTCCCGACAGGGGGCGGTCGGTGGCTACACCTTC

D gene: -
J gene: TRBJ2-6
V gene: TRBV5-1
clone size: -
CDR3 protein: CASSTGQTGANVLTF
CDR3 DNA: TGCGCCAGCAGCACTGGACAGACTGGGGCCAACGTCCTGACTTTC

D gene: -
J gene: TRBJ1-5
V gene: TRBV27
clone size: -
CDR3 protein: CASSLYGTLFDQPQHF
CDR3 DNA: TGTGCCAGCAGTTTATACGGGACACTTTTTGATCAGCCCCAGCATTTT

D gene: -
J gene: TRBJ2-5
V gene: TRBV7-2
clone size: -
CDR3 protein: CASTLLGQIQETQYF
CDR3 DNA: TGTGCCAGCACACTGTTAGGACAGATCCAAGAGACCCAGTACTTC

D gene: -
J gene: TRBJ1-5
V gene: TRBV11-2
clone size: -
CDR3 protein: CASSLVAGQPQHF
CDR3 DNA: TGTGCCAGCAGCTTAGTTGCGGGGCAGCCCCAGCATTTT

D gene: TRBD1
J gene: TRBJ1-1
V gene: TRBV18
clone size: -
CDR3 protein: CASSPGQGNTEAFF
CDR3 DNA: TGTGCCAGCTCACCGGGACAGGGGAACACTGAAGCTTTCTTT

D gene: TRBD1
J gene: TRBJ1-5
V gene: TRBV6-1
clone size: -
CDR3 protein: CASRDRENQPQHF
CDR3 DNA: TGTGCCAGCAGGGACAGGGAGAATCAGCCCCAGCATTTT

D gene: -
J gene: TRBJ2-3
V gene: TRBV5-1
clone size: -
CDR3 protein: CASSLGGDRTDTQYF
CDR3 DNA: TGCGCCAGCAGCTTGGGCGGGGATCGCACAGATACGCAGTATTTT

D gene: -
J gene: TRBJ1-5
V gene: TRBV28
clone size: -
CDR3 protein: CASSQGFHQPQHF
CDR3 DNA: TGTGCCAGCAGTCAGGGTTTCCATCAGCCCCAGCATTTT